What follows are 32 T cell receptor beta chains derived from one specimen sequenced in a study of siplizumab effects on memory and regulatory T cells. Only in-frame clones appear in the TCRdb table, and some are missing; sequencing was by immunoSEQ multiplex PCR. The top ten clones hold around 1.6% of a sample with about 82,000 clones, about nine tenths of them seen once. Material for sequencing was Tregs sorted from blood. Receptors were obtained from a human donor in good health.

The chain links TRBV5-1 to TRBJ2-2; TRBD2 aligns across 13 bases. The CDR3 contains 18 residues. Germline V gene lookup returns CDR1 SGHRS and CDR2 YFSETQ. The V gene end was trimmed by 4 bases and the J gene end by 4 bases; junction bases not matched to a gene: 10. CDR3 in amino acids: CASSPLGLAGVGTGELFF. The CDR3 bases are TGCGCCAGCAGCCCCCTCGGACTAGCGGGGGTTGGCACCGGGGAGCTGTTTTTT.

This CDR3 reads CASSPVLGLVLTDTQYF. The DNA of the CDR3 is TGTGCCAGCTCACCAGTCCTGGGCCTGGTCCTCACAGATACGCAGTATTTT. The chain employs TRBV18 and TRBJ2-3, with D unresolved. The CDR3 runs to 17 residues. CDR1 and CDR2 from the germline V gene are KGHSH and LQKENI. V lost 2 bases and J 2 bases, leaving 17 bases between the germline ends.

The chain recombines TRBV7-6 with TRBJ2-1; 9 bases fit TRBD2. The CDR3 sequence is 16 residues long. Germline CDR1 is SGHVS and CDR2 is FNYEAQ. V lost 1 base and J lost 9; bases outside the gene matches: 10. The CDR3 reads CASSLVAGGTSSEQFF. The CDR3, as DNA: TGTGCCAGCAGCTTAGTAGCAGGGGGGACTAGCAGTGAGCAGTTCTTC.

The CDR3, as DNA: TGTGCCAGCAGTTTCTCGGGGGGGACAAACGAGCAGTACTTC. This codes for CASSFSGGTNEQYF. This sequence joins TRBV28 and TRBJ2-7, with 8 nucleotides matching TRBD2. Germline CDR1 MDHEN, CDR2 SYDVKM. The length of the CDR3 is 14 residues. V lost 3 bases, J lost 5 bases, and 6 bases stayed unmatched.

The CDR3 protein is CSVGQGAPNSPLHF. The CDR3 region has the DNA TGCAGCGTTGGTCAGGGGGCGCCTAATTCACCCCTCCACTTT. This rearrangement joins TRBV29-1 to TRBJ1-6; 8 bases match TRBD1. With 4 bases clipped from V and 6 bases from J, the junction kept 5 bases outside the gene matches. The CDR3 is made up of 14 amino acids. Germline loops: CDR1 SQVTM, CDR2 ANQGSEA.

The rearrangement links TRBV7-2 to TRBJ2-1; TRBD1 is a possible D gene (6 bases). This CDR3 is 12 amino acids long. V lost 7 bases and J 7 bases, leaving 11 bases between the germline ends. Germline-derived CDR1 and CDR2 are SGHTA and FQGNSA. The CDR3 loop reads CASIFTGNEQFF. CDR3 in DNA: TGTGCCAGCATTTTTACAGGGAATGAGCAGTTCTTC.

The chain recombines TRBV14 with TRBJ1-6; D is unclear. The ends were cut back, 1 base at V and 9 bases at J, with 16 bases in the middle. The CDR3 is 16 residues long. The germline V gene encodes CDR1 SGHDN and CDR2 FVKESK. The DNA of the CDR3 is TGTGCCAGCAGCCAAGTTTGGACCGAAGGTTCTTCACCCCTCCACTTT. Its translation: CASSQVWTEGSSPLHF.

In this sample, this clone turned up a few times. The chain carries TRBV7-3 and TRBJ2-7; D uncertain. There are 14 residues in the CDR3. Deletions cut 3 bases from V and 6 bases from J, with 15 bases between. Germline V gene sequence: CDR1 SGHTA, CDR2 FQGTGA. This CDR3 reads CASSLGHPWGEQYF. In nucleotides, the CDR3 is TGTGCCAGCAGCTTGGGTCACCCCTGGGGCGAGCAGTACTTC.

The chain joins TRBV5-1 to TRBJ2-5, with D maybe TRBD1 (6 bases). V was shortened by 5 bases and J by 4 bases, with 15 bases between the two germline ends. Germline CDR1 reads SGHRS; CDR2 reads YFSETQ. The CDR3 consists of 14 residues. CDR3 loop: CASRELGAGETQYF. The CDR3 DNA sequence: TGCGCCAGCAGGGAGTTGGGGGCTGGAGAGACCCAGTACTTC.

This clone is labeled as large. The DNA for the CDR3 is TGCAGTGCTAGAGATCGAACTGAAGCTTTCTTT. Amino acids: CSARDRTEAFF. J is TRBJ1-1 and V is TRBV20-1; no firm D call. V gave up 0 bases and J gave up 5 bases, with 4 bases separating them. This CDR3 is 11 amino acids long. Looked up from germline, CDR1 is DFQATT and CDR2 is SNEGSKA (reference sequence).

This rearrangement joins TRBV9 to TRBJ1-2; D may be TRBD1 (6 bases). The CDR3 sequence is 14 residues long. Trimming stripped 0 bases from V and 1 base from J, with 7 bases between. Germline CDR1 reads SGDLS; CDR2 reads YYNGEE. The CDR3 coding sequence is TGTGCCAGCAGCGTAGAGGGGGGTAACTATGGCTACACCTTC. This sequence encodes CASSVEGGNYGYTF.

The chain links TRBV6-5 to TRBJ1-5; 7 bases align to TRBD1. Germline V gene data show CDR1 as MNHEY and CDR2 as SVGAGI. V gave up 5 bases and J gave up 7 bases; unmatched junction bases: 5. This CDR3 region has 13 residues. In DNA form, the CDR3 reads TGTGCCAGCAGTGCAGGGGGGGGACAGCCCCAGCATTTT. It yields the protein CASSAGGGQPQHF.

The chain is built from TRBV6-1 and TRBJ2-6; TRBD2 might be the D (5 bases). The CDR3 totals 14 residues. Germline V gene lookup returns CDR1 MNHNS and CDR2 SASEGT. The V and J ends lost 6 bases and 2 bases respectively, with 8 bases between them. The CDR3 sequence is CASSLGAGANVLTF. CDR3 DNA sequence: TGTGCCAGCAGCCTCGGGGCTGGGGCCAACGTCCTGACTTTC.

This sequence joins TRBV19 and TRBJ2-1; 12 bases agree with TRBD2. CDR3 length: 18 amino acids. The ends lost 5 bases at V and 6 bases at J; junction bases unmatched: 14. CDR1 and CDR2 from the germline V gene are LNHDA and SQIVND (reference sequence). The chain's CDR3 is CASSPRSSGGALINEQFF. The CDR3 DNA is TGTGCCAGTAGTCCCCGTTCTAGCGGGGGGGCTTTAATCAATGAGCAGTTCTTC. The full variable domain, in which reference TRBV19 and TRBJ2-1 provide the parts outside the CDR3, is DGGITQSPKYLFRKEGQNVTLSCEQNLNHDAMYWYRQDPGQGLRLIYYSQIVNDFQKGDIAEGYSVSREKKESFPLTVTSAQKNPTAFYLCASSPRSSGGALINEQFFGPGTRLTVL.

Points on this clone: The junction does not match germline at one end; this may be a read error. The chain couples TRBV6-1 to TRBJ2-2; possibly TRBD2 for D (7 bases). This CDR3 spans 18 amino acids. Germline V CDR1 and CDR2: MNHNS, SASEGT. The CDR3 sequence is CASSEVNGGGGEHRGAVF. As DNA, the CDR3 is TGTGCCAGCAGTGAAGTGAATGGCGGCGGGGGCGAACACCGGGGAGCTGTTTTT.

The chain joins TRBV7-7 to TRBJ2-3, with 10 bases that match TRBD2. The V and J ends lost 1 base and 7 bases, in that order; junction bases with no gene match: 5. Germline CDR1 reads SSHAT; CDR2 reads FNYEAQ (reference sequence). The CDR3 contains 15 residues. Here the CDR3 reads CASSLGASGGHTQYF. DNA for the CDR3: TGTGCCAGCAGCTTAGGGGCTAGCGGGGGCCATACGCAGTATTTT. Based on the CDR3 plus reference TRBV7-7 and TRBJ2-3, the full variable domain is GAGVSQSPRYKVTKRGQDVTLRCDPISSHATLYWYQQALGQGPEFLTYFNYEAQPDKSGLPSDRFSAERPEGSISTLTIQRTEQRDSAMYRCASSLGASGGHTQYFGPGTRLTVL.

J is TRBJ2-5 and V is TRBV6-6; TRBD2 matches at 9 bases. J gave up 1 base and V 6 bases, and 0 bases lay outside the gene matches. Germline CDR1 reads MNHNY; CDR2 reads SVGAGI (reference sequence). This CDR3 region has 13 residues. The CDR3 loop reads CASRRGGQETQYF. The CDR3 nucleotides are TGTGCCAGCAGGCGGGGGGGCCAAGAGACCCAGTACTTC.

The J gene is TRBJ1-5, the V gene TRBV6-1, with TRBD1 identical over 8 bases. The CDR3 covers 15 residues. Germline CDR1 and CDR2: MNHNS and SASEGT. Trimming took 4 bases from V and 7 from J; bases not matched to a gene: 9. The CDR3, as DNA: TGTGCCAGCAGTGGGGGGACAGGTCCTCGCCAGCCCCAGCATTTT. This encodes CASSGGTGPRQPQHF.

The chain combines TRBV5-6 with TRBJ1-1; tentative D call: TRBD1 (6 bases). The CDR3 is 14 amino acids. Germline CDR1 is SGHDT and CDR2 is YYEEEE. V lost 5 bases and J 0 bases, leaving 11 bases between the germline ends. CDR3 sequence (DNA): TGTGCCAGCAGTAAGGACAGAATGAACACTGAAGCTTTCTTT. Protein: CASSKDRMNTEAFF. The full variable domain, rest sourced from reference TRBV5-6 and TRBJ1-1, is DAGVTQSPTHLIKTRGQQVTLRCSPKSGHDTVSWYQQALGQGPQFIFQYYEEEERQRGNFPDRFSGHQFPNYSSELNVNALLLGDSALYLCASSKDRMNTEAFFGQGTRLTVV.

The CDR3 sequence is CASSRERGGNQPQHF. CDR3 in DNA: TGTGCCAGCAGCCGGGAGCGGGGGGGAAATCAGCCCCAGCATTTT. This chain joins TRBV4-2 and TRBJ1-5, with D possibly TRBD1 on 5 matching bases. Germline loops: CDR1 LGHNA, CDR2 YNFKEQ. The CDR3 is 15 amino acids. V lost 4 bases and J lost 4, with 14 bases in between.

This chain joins TRBV11-2 and TRBJ1-2; D is uncertain. This CDR3 contains 13 residues. The V end was cut by 2 bases, the J end by 0 bases, with 4 bases between. Germline CDR1 reads SGHAT; CDR2 reads FQNNGV. CDR3 nucleotides: TGTGCCAGCAGCTTATTCCCTAACTATGGCTACACCTTC. It yields the protein CASSLFPNYGYTF.

The V gene is TRBV5-6, the J gene TRBJ2-1, with 7 positions matching TRBD1. Germline V gene data show CDR1 as SGHDT and CDR2 as YYEEEE. The CDR3 runs to 15 residues. V was pared by 3 bases and J by 9 bases, with 12 bases of the junction left unmatched. For the CDR3, the DNA is TGTGCCAGCAGCTGGACAGGAGGTGGGGGAAGTGAGCAGTTCTTC. It codes for CASSWTGGGGSEQFF.

The chain is built from TRBV2 and TRBJ2-5, with 8 bases fitting TRBD1. This CDR3 comprises 13 residues. Germline V gives CDR1 SNHLY, CDR2 FYNNEI. V trimming: 6 bases; J trimming: 5 bases; junction bases outside the gene matches: 5. CDR3 region: CASRVQGVETQYF. In DNA, the CDR3 is TGTGCCAGCAGGGTACAGGGGGTCGAGACCCAGTACTTC.

The chain has TRBV7-2 and TRBJ1-2; weak D call: TRBD1 (5 bases). V was shortened by 5 bases and J by 8 bases, with 18 bases between the two germline ends. The CDR3 is 14 residues long. Germline loops: CDR1 SGHTA, CDR2 FQGNSA. The CDR3 sequence is CASSARGAGRGYTF. Written as DNA, the CDR3 is TGTGCCAGCAGCGCAAGAGGGGCCGGACGCGGCTACACCTTC. The full variable domain, its missing parts supplied by reference TRBV7-2 and TRBJ1-2, is GAGVSQSPSNKVTEKGKDVELRCDPISGHTALYWYRQSLGQGLEFLIYFQGNSAPDKSGLPSDRFSAERTGGSVSTLTIQRTQQEDSAVYLCASSARGAGRGYTFGSGTRLTVV.

The rearrangement uses TRBV7-2 and TRBJ1-2; no definite D call. CDR1 and CDR2 (germline): SGHTA, FQGNSA. The CDR3 sequence is 13 residues long. The V end was cut by 3 bases, the J end by 8 bases, with 13 bases between. CDR3 in amino acids: CASSLIQTRGYTF. The CDR3 nucleotides read TGTGCCAGCAGCTTGATACAGACGCGGGGCTACACCTTC.

The rearrangement uses TRBV28 and TRBJ2-7; 9 bases agree with TRBD1. The J segment lost 7 bases and the V segment lost 8 bases, leaving 9 bases of the junction unmatched. In germline, CDR1 is MDHEN, CDR2 SYDVKM. This CDR3 has 13 amino acids. CDR3 sequence (DNA): TGTGCCAGCTCGCAACAGGGGGCTGGGGAGCAGTACTTC. The encoded protein is CASSQQGAGEQYF.

The chain employs TRBV6-5 and TRBJ2-7; no definite D call. Germline CDR1 MNHEY, CDR2 SVGAGI. The germline V and J ends were trimmed by 7 bases and 2 bases, with 12 bases remaining between them. The CDR3 has 13 amino acids. The CDR3 is CASTTAPTYEQYF. In DNA, the CDR3 is TGTGCCAGCACCACAGCCCCTACCTACGAGCAGTACTTC.

The CDR3 sequence is CASSPASPGTQQPQHF. The CDR3 coding sequence is TGTGCCAGCAGTCCAGCTTCCCCCGGGACGCAGCAGCCCCAGCATTTT. The chain links TRBV6-6 to TRBJ1-5; a possible D gene is TRBD1 (5 bases). CDR1 and CDR2 from the germline V gene are MNHNY and SVGAGI (reference sequence). The germline V and J ends were trimmed by 5 bases and 7 bases, with 21 bases remaining between them. This CDR3 region has 16 residues.

The chain carries TRBV11-2 and TRBJ1-6; the match to TRBD1 covers 11 bases. This CDR3 region has 15 residues. Germline loops: CDR1 SGHAT, CDR2 FQNNGV. V lost 5 bases, J lost 9 bases, and 6 bases stayed unmatched. The CDR3 sequence is CASSAWTGGTSPLHF. The CDR3 bases are TGTGCCAGCAGCGCCTGGACAGGGGGCACTTCACCCCTCCACTTT.

The chain's CDR3 is CASSLAGGDSGELFF. CDR3 coding DNA: TGCGCCAGCAGCTTGGCCGGCGGGGATTCCGGGGAGCTGTTTTTT. V gene TRBV5-1 combines with J gene TRBJ2-2; a possible D gene is TRBD2 (6 bases). The CDR3 length is 15 residues. The germline V and J ends were trimmed by 0 bases and 6 bases, with 12 bases remaining between them. Germline CDR1 is SGHRS and CDR2 is YFSETQ.

The chain is built from TRBV7-2 and TRBJ1-5; D is unresolved. The CDR3 has 14 residues. V lost 7 bases, J lost 0 bases, and 10 bases lay in between. The germline V gene has CDR1 SGHTA and CDR2 FQGNSA. The CDR3 nucleotides read TGTGCCAGCACCCCATCGGTTAGCAATCAGCCCCAGCATTTT. As protein: CASTPSVSNQPQHF.

The chain recombines TRBV7-2 with TRBJ2-5, with 9 bases that match TRBD2. The CDR3 has 16 residues. Germline CDR1 reads SGHTA; CDR2 reads FQGNSA. The ends lost 0 bases at V and 5 bases at J; junction bases unmatched: 7. In nucleotides, the CDR3 is TGTGCCAGCAGCTTAGCGCGCGGGGGGGCCGGTGAGACCCAGTACTTC. Translating it yields CASSLARGGAGETQYF.